Presented here are 23 T cell receptor beta chains from one specimen sequenced in a study of cytomegalovirus exposure and HLA in healthy donors. This PCR relied on a set of 60 Vbeta primers and 13 Jbeta primers. Using immunoSEQ multiplex PCR, the repertoire was profiled, and TCRdb retains in-frame clones only, with some absent. The sample lists tens of thousands of clones, roughly 80% seen once, with approximately 3% in the top ten. Sequencing was carried out using PBMCs. The receptor set was obtained from a man aged 50-60 years in good health and CMV-seronegative.

The chain uses TRBV4-3 and TRBJ2-5, with 7 positions matching TRBD2. With 0 bases clipped from V and 4 bases from J, the junction kept 20 bases outside the gene matches. Germline values: CDR1 LGHNA, CDR2 YSLEER. The CDR3 runs to 20 residues. For the CDR3, the DNA is TGCGCCAGCAGCCAAGATCGAATGCTGGCGGCGGGGGAGCCTCGAGAGACCCAGTACTTC. Translating it yields CASSQDRMLAAGEPRETQYF.

This clone was detected only a few times. The chain joins TRBV4-3 to TRBJ1-5; D gene unclear. The V and J ends lost 5 bases and 6 bases respectively, with 11 bases between them. Germline assignment: CDR1 LGHNA and CDR2 YSLEER. The CDR3 has 13 amino acids. This chain's CDR3 is CASSVEGGQPQHF. DNA of the CDR3: TGCGCCAGCAGCGTAGAGGGCGGTCAGCCCCAGCATTTT.

The V gene is TRBV2, the J gene TRBJ2-5, with TRBD1 as a possible D gene (5 bases). This CDR3 has 12 residues. The germline V and J ends were trimmed by 5 bases and 5 bases, with 9 bases remaining between them. CDR1 is SNHLY, CDR2 FYNNEI, per germline. As DNA, the CDR3 is TGTGCCAGCAGTCAGGGCCTGGAGACCCAGTACTTC. It encodes CASSQGLETQYF.

The chain is built from TRBV6-1 and TRBJ1-1; tentative D call: TRBD1 (5 bases). The CDR3 runs to 14 residues. V gave up 10 bases and J gave up 10 bases, with 25 bases separating them. The germline CDR1 and CDR2 sequences are MNHNS and SASEGT. CDR3 bases: TGTGCCACCGAAAGGGGCGCAGACATGAGAGTAGCTTTCTTT. Translated, it gives CATERGADMRVAFF.

The J gene is TRBJ2-7, the V gene TRBV28; 9 bases match TRBD1. This CDR3 region has 14 residues. Germline CDR1 and CDR2: MDHEN and SYDVKM. V was clipped by 7 bases and J by 4 bases; unmatched bases: 8. Here the CDR3 DNA reads TGTGCCAGCACAGGACAGGGGTATAGTTACGAGCAGTACTTC. Protein: CASTGQGYSYEQYF.

The rearrangement links TRBV19 to TRBJ2-1; 11 positions match TRBD2. The CDR3 covers 14 residues. V was pared by 8 bases and J by 3 bases, with 3 bases of the junction left unmatched. CDR1 and CDR2 from the germline V gene are LNHDA and SQIVND (reference sequence). The chain's CDR3 is CASSTSGIYNEQFF. Here the CDR3 DNA reads TGTGCCAGTTCGACTAGCGGGATCTACAATGAGCAGTTCTTC.

V is TRBV28 and J is TRBJ2-2; unclear D gene. Trimming took off 8 bases at V and 0 bases at J, with 16 bases between the two ends. Germline V lookup: CDR1 MDHEN, CDR2 SYDVKM. The CDR3 is made up of 16 amino acids. The CDR3 sequence: CASAPIGDPNTGELFF. As DNA, the CDR3 is TGTGCCAGCGCCCCCATTGGAGACCCGAACACCGGGGAGCTGTTTTTT. Variable domain in full (rest from reference TRBV28 and TRBJ2-2): DVKVTQSSRYLVKRTGEKVFLECVQDMDHENMFWYRQDPGLGLRLIYFSYDVKMKEKGDIPEGYSVSREKKERFSLILESASTNQTSMYLCASAPIGDPNTGELFFGEGSRLTVL.

The V and J genes are TRBV5-4 and TRBJ1-2; tentative D call: TRBD1 (5 bases). CDR1 SGHNT and CDR2 YYREEE come from the germline V gene (reference sequence). The CDR3 totals 14 residues. Trimming cost V 4 bases and J 8 bases, with 18 bases left between them. The CDR3 bases are TGTGCCAGCAGCCGAACTGGGGGGTTACAGGGCTACACCTTC. It encodes CASSRTGGLQGYTF.

This clone was counted between two and nine times. The chain combines TRBV5-1 with TRBJ2-5, with TRBD1 identical over 7 bases. Germline V gene sequence: CDR1 SGHRS, CDR2 YFSETQ. The CDR3 contains 14 residues. V lost 4 bases to trimming and J lost 4 bases; unmatched junction nucleotides: 7. CDR3 loop: CASSLGQVGETQYF. CDR3 coding DNA: TGCGCCAGCAGCCTAGGACAGGTTGGAGAGACCCAGTACTTC.

This rearrangement joins TRBV7-2 to TRBJ1-2; D call uncertain. The germline V and J ends were trimmed by 3 bases and 8 bases, with 13 bases remaining between them. The CDR3 sequence is 13 residues long. The germline V gene encodes CDR1 SGHTA and CDR2 FQGNSA. In DNA, the CDR3 is TGTGCCAGCAGCTTTCGTGGGCCCCTGGGCTACACCTTC. It is translated as CASSFRGPLGYTF.

The chain employs TRBV9 and TRBJ2-2, with D tentatively TRBD2 (6 bases). CDR3 length: 15 residues. The V end was cut by 4 bases, the J end by 4 bases, with 14 bases between. The germline gives CDR1 SGDLS, CDR2 YYNGEE. The CDR3 DNA reads TGTGCCAGCAGCATGGGGGGTCTAGGCACCGGGGAGCTGTTTTTT. Its protein product is CASSMGGLGTGELFF.

This clone has only one observation. The V gene is TRBV7-2, the J gene TRBJ2-1; the match to TRBD2 covers 9 bases. CDR1 SGHTA and CDR2 FQGNSA come from the germline V gene. The CDR3 has 14 residues. J was trimmed by 7 bases and V by 2 bases; bases with no gene match: 3. CDR3 coding DNA: TGTGCCAGCAGCTTAAGCGGGGGGAATAATGAGCAGTTCTTC. This translates into CASSLSGGNNEQFF.

This clone was observed a handful of times. At one end the junction does not follow the germline gene, possibly because of a read error. The genes are TRBV18 and TRBJ2-5; TRBD2 agrees at 8 bases. Germline lookup yields CDR1 KGHSH and CDR2 LQKENI. The length of the CDR3 is 13 residues. This CDR3 is CASSPPGGGTQYF. The CDR3 DNA sequence: TGTGCCAGCTCCCCACCGGGAGGGGGAACCCAGTACTTC.

This clone has only one observation. The V gene is TRBV4-1, the J gene TRBJ2-5, with 9 bases lining up with TRBD2. Germline lookup yields CDR1 MGHRA and CDR2 YSYEKL. The CDR3 is 16 amino acids. With V trimmed by 0 bases and J by 5 bases, 7 bases remained unmatched. CDR3 protein: CASSQDYSGSFETQYF. The CDR3 nucleotides read TGCGCCAGCAGCCAAGATTATAGCGGGAGCTTCGAGACCCAGTACTTC.

The chain couples TRBV7-9 to TRBJ2-3; 7 bases line up with TRBD1. Trimming at V came to 8 bases and at J to 2 bases, leaving 10 bases not matched to a gene. Germline V gene sequence: CDR1 SEHNR, CDR2 FQNEAQ (reference sequence). This CDR3 region has 15 residues. The CDR3 sequence: CASGLGDRDTDTQYF. The DNA for the CDR3 is TGTGCCAGCGGTTTAGGTGACAGGGACACAGATACGCAGTATTTT.

V usage is TRBV7-8 and J usage is TRBJ1-1; 9 bases are shared with TRBD1. Trimming took 1 base from V and 4 from J; bases not matched to a gene: 4. Germline CDR1 SGHVS, CDR2 FQNEAQ. This CDR3 spans 15 amino acids. CDR3 protein: CASSLERGQGTEAFF. CDR3 bases: TGTGCCAGCAGCTTAGAAAGGGGACAGGGCACTGAAGCTTTCTTT.

The chain uses TRBV9 and TRBJ2-5, with TRBD2 identical over 13 bases. The junction had 3 bases not matched to a gene; V was cut back by 1 base and J by 3 bases. The CDR3 is 16 residues long. Germline V gene data show CDR1 as SGDLS and CDR2 as YYNGEE. The DNA for the CDR3 is TGTGCCAGCAGCGTAAGACTAGCGGGGGGAAAAGAGACCCAGTACTTC. Its protein is CASSVRLAGGKETQYF.

This clone occurred once. This chain joins TRBV19 and TRBJ2-2, with 7 bases that match TRBD2. This CDR3 spans 15 amino acids. Germline CDR1 reads LNHDA; CDR2 reads SQIVND (reference sequence). V lost 5 bases, J lost 0 bases, and 3 bases stayed unmatched. Written as DNA, the CDR3 is TGTGCCAGTAGTTCAGCGGGGACGAACACCGGGGAGCTGTTTTTT. Translated: CASSSAGTNTGELFF.

A note on this clone: One end of the junction is discordant with germline, which a read error may explain. CDR3 nucleotide sequence: TGTTCCAGCAGCCCCGCAGGCTATTTCTACGAGCAGTACTTC. It codes for CSSSPAGYFYEQYF. The chain has TRBV7-9 and TRBJ2-7; no firm D call. CDR1 SEHNR and CDR2 FQNEAQ come from the germline V gene (reference sequence). This CDR3 contains 14 residues.

The J gene is TRBJ2-7, the V gene TRBV28; 8 positions agree with TRBD1. The CDR3 spans 17 residues. Trimming took 2 bases from V and 0 from J; bases not matched to a gene: 9. The germline CDR1 and CDR2 sequences are MDHEN and SYDVKM. Written as DNA, the CDR3 is TGTGCCAGCAGTTTAACCCCCGGGACAGGAAGCTCCTACGAGCAGTACTTC. Translated, it gives CASSLTPGTGSSYEQYF.

DNA for the CDR3: TGTGCCAGCAGTGTCCGTTCAGGGGCCGGGGAGCTGTTTTTT. Protein: CASSVRSGAGELFF. The J gene is TRBJ2-2, the V gene TRBV2; a possible D gene is TRBD1 (6 bases). Between the trimmed V and J ends, which lost 4 bases and 6 bases, there was a span of 12 bases. Germline lookup yields CDR1 SNHLY and CDR2 FYNNEI. CDR3 length equals 14 residues.

The V call is TRBV18, the J call TRBJ2-7, with 8 bases aligning to TRBD1. Germline trimming cut 5 bases from V and 4 bases from J; bases unmatched to any gene: 7. This CDR3 has 14 residues. Germline loops: CDR1 KGHSH, CDR2 LQKENI. In DNA, the CDR3 is TGTGCCAGCTCAGGTGACAGGGGTGGATACGAGCAGTACTTC. Protein: CASSGDRGGYEQYF.

The chain combines TRBV16 with TRBJ1-2; TRBD1 is a possible D gene (5 bases). Germline-derived CDR1 and CDR2 are KGHSY and FQNENV. There are 16 residues in the CDR3. V was shortened by 4 bases and J by 4 bases, with 19 bases between the two germline ends. This CDR3 reads CASSRTGERSSYGYTF. Here the CDR3 DNA reads TGTGCCAGCAGCCGTACGGGGGAAAGGAGTTCCTATGGCTACACCTTC. The whole variable domain, filled in from reference TRBV16 and TRBJ1-2, reads GEEVAQTPKHLVRGEGQKAKLYCAPIKGHSYVFWYQQVLKNEFKFLISFQNENVFDETGMPKERFSAKCLPNSPCSLEIQATKLEDSAVYFCASSRTGERSSYGYTFGSGTRLTVV.